This is a list of T cell receptor beta chains from one sample in a study of blood T cell repertoires in COVID-19. The protocol was immunoSEQ multiplex PCR, while the TCRdb copy is restricted to in-frame clones and leaves out a portion. The table lists about 200,000 clones, approximately 83% of them singletons, with 3% to 4% in the top ten. Specimen: PBMCs or T cells enriched from blood (not recorded which). These receptors were taken from a woman aged 35 to 49 with acute COVID-19. Each CDR3 is given with its conserved first and last residue. Fields, in order: D gene, clone size, J gene, V gene, CDR3 protein, CDR3 DNA. D genes are given only for firm matches. Some rows have no size entry. The others give once, few or many, or a class for an expanded clone.

D gene: TRBD1
clone size: -
J gene: TRBJ1-5
V gene: TRBV7-3
CDR3 protein: CASSLEGGDNQPQHF
CDR3 DNA: TGTGCCAGCAGCTTAGAAGGGGGCGACAATCAGCCCCAGCATTTT

D gene: -
clone size: -
J gene: TRBJ1-5
V gene: TRBV28
CDR3 protein: CASSPTSYSNQPQHF
CDR3 DNA: TGTGCCAGCAGTCCTACGAGTTATAGCAATCAGCCCCAGCATTTT

D gene: -
clone size: -
J gene: TRBJ1-5
V gene: TRBV28
CDR3 protein: CASSLPQGNQPQHF
CDR3 DNA: TGTGCCAGCAGTTTACCGCAGGGAAATCAGCCCCAGCATTTT

D gene: TRBD1
clone size: -
J gene: TRBJ2-7
V gene: TRBV11-2
CDR3 protein: CASKEGDRAYEQYF
CDR3 DNA: TGTGCCAGCAAGGAGGGGGACAGGGCCTACGAGCAGTACTTC

D gene: -
clone size: -
J gene: TRBJ2-1
V gene: TRBV27
CDR3 protein: CASRHGGSYNEQFF
CDR3 DNA: TGTGCCAGCAGGCACGGCGGGTCGTACAATGAGCAGTTCTTC

D gene: TRBD1
clone size: -
J gene: TRBJ2-1
V gene: TRBV2
CDR3 protein: CASSADRAPYNEQFF
CDR3 DNA: TGTGCCAGCAGTGCGGACAGGGCGCCCTACAATGAGCAGTTCTTC

D gene: TRBD1
clone size: -
J gene: TRBJ1-2
V gene: TRBV14
CDR3 protein: CASSPWTGVNYGYTF
CDR3 DNA: TGTGCCAGCAGCCCTTGGACAGGGGTAAACTATGGCTACACCTTC

D gene: -
clone size: -
J gene: TRBJ1-2
V gene: TRBV7-2
CDR3 protein: CASSSGKNYGYTF
CDR3 DNA: TGTGCCAGCAGCTCGGGGAAAAACTATGGCTACACCTTC

D gene: -
clone size: once
J gene: TRBJ1-6
V gene: TRBV4-1
CDR3 protein: CASSQDRVLYSYNSPLHF
CDR3 DNA: TGCGCCAGCAGCCAAGACCGGGTCTTATACTCCTATAATTCACCCCTCCACTTT

D gene: TRBD1
clone size: -
J gene: TRBJ1-1
V gene: TRBV7-9
CDR3 protein: CASSSPGQGRGTEAFF
CDR3 DNA: TGTGCCAGCAGCTCACCGGGACAGGGGAGAGGAACTGAAGCTTTCTTT

D gene: -
clone size: -
J gene: TRBJ2-5
V gene: TRBV19
CDR3 protein: CASSRGTGGWETQYF
CDR3 DNA: TGTGCCAGTAGTAGGGGAACAGGCGGTTGGGAGACCCAGTACTTC

D gene: -
clone size: -
J gene: TRBJ1-1
V gene: TRBV3-1/TRBV3-2
CDR3 protein: CASSHMSEAFF
CDR3 DNA: TGTGCCAGCAGCCACATGTCTGAAGCTTTCTTT

D gene: TRBD2
clone size: -
J gene: TRBJ2-3
V gene: TRBV27
CDR3 protein: CASSRPGGSSTDTQYF
CDR3 DNA: TGTGCCAGCAGTCGCCCAGGCGGGAGTAGCACAGATACGCAGTATTTT

D gene: -
clone size: once
J gene: TRBJ2-7
V gene: TRBV28
CDR3 protein: CASSYPPRIGGYEQYF
CDR3 DNA: TGTGCCAGCAGTTATCCCCCGAGGATAGGCGGATACGAGCAGTACTTC

D gene: -
clone size: few
J gene: TRBJ2-7
V gene: TRBV27
CDR3 protein: CASSLFAGASYEQYF
CDR3 DNA: TGTGCCAGCAGTTTATTTGCAGGGGCGTCCTACGAGCAGTACTTC

D gene: TRBD1
clone size: -
J gene: TRBJ2-1
V gene: TRBV19
CDR3 protein: CASSLGTGLLNEQFF
CDR3 DNA: TGTGCCAGTAGTCTCGGGACAGGCCTCCTAAATGAGCAGTTCTTC

D gene: TRBD2
clone size: -
J gene: TRBJ2-7
V gene: TRBV11-2
CDR3 protein: CASSLTLAGGSYEQYF
CDR3 DNA: TGTGCCAGCAGCTTAACCTTAGCGGGAGGTTCCTACGAGCAGTACTTC

D gene: -
clone size: -
J gene: TRBJ2-7
V gene: TRBV20-1
CDR3 protein: CSEQRIYEQYF
CDR3 DNA: TGCAGTGAACAGAGAATCTACGAGCAGTACTTC

D gene: TRBD1
clone size: -
J gene: TRBJ2-7
V gene: TRBV28
CDR3 protein: CASSPSRGLYEQYF
CDR3 DNA: TGTGCCAGCAGCCCGAGCAGGGGGCTATACGAGCAGTACTTC

D gene: TRBD2
clone size: -
J gene: TRBJ2-1
V gene: TRBV27
CDR3 protein: CASSLGGRVGSSYNEQFF
CDR3 DNA: TGTGCCAGCAGTTTAGGCGGGAGGGTTGGGAGCTCCTACAATGAGCAGTTCTTC

D gene: TRBD2
clone size: -
J gene: TRBJ2-1
V gene: TRBV2
CDR3 protein: CASTLSGRGQFF
CDR3 DNA: TGTGCCAGCACCCTAAGCGGGAGAGGACAGTTCTTC

D gene: -
clone size: once
J gene: TRBJ1-6
V gene: TRBV13
CDR3 protein: CASSLGGLSSSYNSPLHF
CDR3 DNA: TGTGCCAGCAGCTTAGGCGGACTGTCTAGCTCCTATAATTCACCCCTCCACTTT

D gene: TRBD2
clone size: -
J gene: TRBJ2-2
V gene: TRBV7-7
CDR3 protein: CASSLGTSGRSGELFF
CDR3 DNA: TGTGCCAGCAGCTTAGGGACTAGCGGGAGGTCCGGGGAGCTGTTTTTT

D gene: TRBD1
clone size: -
J gene: TRBJ1-5
V gene: TRBV29-1
CDR3 protein: CSVGQGNQPQHF
CDR3 DNA: TGCAGCGTTGGACAGGGTAATCAGCCCCAGCATTTT

D gene: TRBD1
clone size: few
J gene: TRBJ1-3
V gene: TRBV7-2
CDR3 protein: CASSSGQRRGNTIYF
CDR3 DNA: TGTGCCAGCAGCTCGGGACAGCGAAGGGGAAACACCATATATTTT

D gene: TRBD1
clone size: -
J gene: TRBJ1-1
V gene: TRBV27
CDR3 protein: CASSPGTGGRTEAFF
CDR3 DNA: TGTGCCAGCAGTCCGGGGACAGGGGGCAGGACTGAAGCTTTCTTT

D gene: -
clone size: -
J gene: TRBJ1-2
V gene: TRBV28
CDR3 protein: CASSLTDGYTF
CDR3 DNA: TGTGCCAGCAGTTTGACAGATGGCTACACCTTC

D gene: TRBD1
clone size: -
J gene: TRBJ2-2
V gene: TRBV11-3
CDR3 protein: CASSPGTGRNTGELFF
CDR3 DNA: TGTGCCAGCAGCCCGGGGACAGGCCGGAACACCGGGGAGCTGTTTTTT

D gene: TRBD2
clone size: -
J gene: TRBJ2-1
V gene: TRBV3-1/TRBV3-2
CDR3 protein: CASSQGTSGSNNEQFF
CDR3 DNA: TGTGCCAGCAGCCAAGGGACTAGCGGGTCCAACAATGAGCAGTTCTTC

D gene: -
clone size: -
J gene: TRBJ2-3
V gene: TRBV11-3
CDR3 protein: CASSLWGRQSTDTQYF
CDR3 DNA: TGTGCCAGCAGCTTATGGGGCAGACAAAGCACAGATACGCAGTATTTT

D gene: -
clone size: -
J gene: TRBJ1-4
V gene: TRBV2
CDR3 protein: CASSDTGATNEKLFF
CDR3 DNA: TGTGCCAGCAGTGATACGGGGGCAACTAATGAAAAACTGTTTTTT

D gene: TRBD1
clone size: -
J gene: TRBJ2-7
V gene: TRBV5-4
CDR3 protein: CASSLSGQGYEQYF
CDR3 DNA: TGTGCCAGCAGCTTGTCTGGACAGGGCTACGAGCAGTACTTC

D gene: -
clone size: -
J gene: TRBJ2-5
V gene: TRBV19
CDR3 protein: CASSIEFGVWQETQYF
CDR3 DNA: TGTGCCAGTAGTATCGAGTTCGGGGTCTGGCAAGAGACCCAGTACTTC